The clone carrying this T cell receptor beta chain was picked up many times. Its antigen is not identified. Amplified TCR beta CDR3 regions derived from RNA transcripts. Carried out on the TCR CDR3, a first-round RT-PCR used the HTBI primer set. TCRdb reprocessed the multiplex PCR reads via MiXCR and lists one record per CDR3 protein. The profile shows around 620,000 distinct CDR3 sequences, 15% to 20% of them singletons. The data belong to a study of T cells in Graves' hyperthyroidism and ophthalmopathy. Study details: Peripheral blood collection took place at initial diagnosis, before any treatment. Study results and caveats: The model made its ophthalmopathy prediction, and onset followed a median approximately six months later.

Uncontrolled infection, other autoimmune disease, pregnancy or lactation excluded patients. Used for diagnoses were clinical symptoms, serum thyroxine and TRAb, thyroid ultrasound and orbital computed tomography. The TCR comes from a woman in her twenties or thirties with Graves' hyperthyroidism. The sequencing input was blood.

For the CDR3, the DNA is TGCAGTGCTAGAGTAGCGGGAGTAGGTGATACGCAGTATTTT. It is translated as CSARVAGVGDTQYF. The gene calls are TRBV20-1 and TRBJ2-3; 9 bases are a match to TRBD2. The germline gives CDR1 DFQATT, CDR2 SNEGSKA (reference sequence). Germline trimming cut 1 base from V and 6 bases from J; bases unmatched to any gene: 5. This CDR3 spans 14 amino acids.